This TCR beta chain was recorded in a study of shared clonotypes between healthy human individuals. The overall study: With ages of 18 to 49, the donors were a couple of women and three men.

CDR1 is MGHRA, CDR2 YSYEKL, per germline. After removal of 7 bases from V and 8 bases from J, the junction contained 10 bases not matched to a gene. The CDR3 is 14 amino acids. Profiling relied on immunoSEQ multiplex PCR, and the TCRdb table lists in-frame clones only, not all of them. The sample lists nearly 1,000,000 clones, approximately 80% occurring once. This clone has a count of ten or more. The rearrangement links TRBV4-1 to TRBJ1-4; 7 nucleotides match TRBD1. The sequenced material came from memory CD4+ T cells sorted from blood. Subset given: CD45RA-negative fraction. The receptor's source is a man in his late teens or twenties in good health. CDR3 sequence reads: CASTLQGKGEKLFF. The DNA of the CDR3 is TGCGCCAGCACGCTACAGGGGAAGGGAGAAAAACTGTTTTTT.